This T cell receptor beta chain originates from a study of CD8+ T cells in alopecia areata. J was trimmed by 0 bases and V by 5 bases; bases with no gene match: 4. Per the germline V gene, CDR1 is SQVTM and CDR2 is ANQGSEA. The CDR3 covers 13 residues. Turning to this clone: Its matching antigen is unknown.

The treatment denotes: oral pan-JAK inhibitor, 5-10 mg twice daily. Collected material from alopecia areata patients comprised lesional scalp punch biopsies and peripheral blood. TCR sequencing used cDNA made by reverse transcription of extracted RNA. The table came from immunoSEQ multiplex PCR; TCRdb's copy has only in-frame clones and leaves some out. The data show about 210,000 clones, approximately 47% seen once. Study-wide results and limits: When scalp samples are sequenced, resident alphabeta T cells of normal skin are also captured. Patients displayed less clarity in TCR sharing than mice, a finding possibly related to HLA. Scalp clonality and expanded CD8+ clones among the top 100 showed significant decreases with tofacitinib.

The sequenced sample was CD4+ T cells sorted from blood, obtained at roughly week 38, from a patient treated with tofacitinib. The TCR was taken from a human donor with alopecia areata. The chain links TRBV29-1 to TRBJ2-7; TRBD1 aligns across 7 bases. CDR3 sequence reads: CSVQRQGSYEQYF. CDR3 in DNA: TGCAGCGTTCAAAGACAGGGCTCCTACGAGCAGTACTTC.